The 3 T cell receptor beta chains given below trace back to one sample, sequenced in a study of low-dose radiotherapy and immunotherapy resistance in tumors (dated 2022 in TCRdb). First-strand cDNA was synthesized with Superscript III and a set of TRAV- and TRBV-specific primers, covering both TCRalpha and TCRbeta chains. A roughly 20-cycle PCR with Phusion amplified the TCRs, pairing a constant-region primer with the adapter that was attached to the V primers. TCRdb reprocessing: public reads trimmed at Q25 with fastp, clones called with MiXCR, in-frame beta chains kept. A single entry per CDR3 protein holds the most common genes and DNA from its merged rows. For this sample the table gives about 20,000 distinct CDR3 sequences, of which less than 85% were detected only once. Around 10% of the sample is held by the ten biggest clonotypes. The receptors shown here come from a human donor with advanced metastatic prostate, ovarian, gallbladder or colorectal cancer (not recorded which). This table probably holds off-target reads from a library built for another chain.

J is TRBJ1-5 and V is TRBV19; D gene uncertain. The V end lost 5 bases, the J end lost 2 bases, and 16 bases lay between the germline ends. This CDR3 contains 16 residues. Germline CDR1 reads LNHDA; CDR2 reads SQIVND (reference sequence). The CDR3 sequence is CASSLQTYLGNQPQHF. The CDR3 DNA is TGTGCCAGTAGTTTACAGACGTATCTGGGCAATCAGCCCCAGCATTTT.

This clonotype was seen a few times. The chain joins TRBV28 to TRBJ1-6; 7 nucleotides agree with TRBD1. Germline CDR1 reads MDHEN; CDR2 reads SYDVKM. CDR3 length: 13 residues. CDR3 in amino acids: CGVRGITSGSLHF. The CDR3 DNA is TGTGGGGTCAGGGGGATAACTTCTGGATCCCTCCACTTT. Combining the CDR3 with reference TRBV28 and TRBJ1-6 gives the whole variable domain DVKVTQSSRYLVKRTGEKVFLECVQDMDHENMFWYRQDPGLGLRLIYFSYDVKMKEKGDIPEGYSVSREKKERFSLILESASTNQTSMYLCGVRGITSGSLHFGNGTRLTVT.

The chain carries TRBV7-3 and TRBJ2-3; D remains ambiguous. Germline-derived CDR1 and CDR2 are SGHTA and FQGTGA. Trimming stripped 5 bases from V and 1 base from J, with 7 bases between. The CDR3 covers 13 residues. The CDR3 spells CASSHPGTDTQYF. CDR3 in DNA: TGTGCCAGCAGCCACCCCGGCACAGATACGCAGTATTTT.